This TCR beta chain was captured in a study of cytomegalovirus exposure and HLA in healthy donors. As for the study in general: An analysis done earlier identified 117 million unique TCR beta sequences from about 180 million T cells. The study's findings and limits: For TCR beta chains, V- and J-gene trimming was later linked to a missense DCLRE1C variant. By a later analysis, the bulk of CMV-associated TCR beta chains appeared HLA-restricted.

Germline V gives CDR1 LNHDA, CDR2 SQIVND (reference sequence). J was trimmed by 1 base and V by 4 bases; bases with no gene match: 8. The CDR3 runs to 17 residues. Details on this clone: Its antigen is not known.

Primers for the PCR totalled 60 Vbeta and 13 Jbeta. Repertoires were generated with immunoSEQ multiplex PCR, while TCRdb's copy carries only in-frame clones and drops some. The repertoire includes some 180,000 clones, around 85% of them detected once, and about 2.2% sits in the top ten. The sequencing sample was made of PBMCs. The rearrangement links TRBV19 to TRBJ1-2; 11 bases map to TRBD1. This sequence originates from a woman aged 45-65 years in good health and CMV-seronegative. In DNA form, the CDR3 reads TGTGCCAGTAGTACCCGGACAGGGGGCATAAATAACTATGGCTACACCTTC. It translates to CASSTRTGGINNYGYTF.